The 32 T cell receptor beta chains below come from one sample, sequenced in a study of beta chain features in type 1 diabetes. Study-wide results and limits: Shorter TCRB CDR3s, moderately but significantly so, were found in Type 1 diabetes patients in all four CD4+ subsets.

TCRB transcripts that were expressed got sequenced, as all of the isolated RNA had been reverse transcribed. The assay was immunoSEQ multiplex PCR, and TCRdb's table has in-frame clones only and misses some. The sample gives fewer than 450,000 clones, less than 15% of which show up once; nearly 0.015% is in the top ten. No cognate antigen is known for these TCRs. Sequencing was carried out using naive CD4+ T cells from blood. The receptors shown here come from a woman aged 18-29 years with type 1 diabetes.

This clone was seen a handful of times. The gene calls are TRBV2 and TRBJ1-2, with a tentative D call TRBD1 (6 bases). The CDR3 spans 14 residues. Germline values: CDR1 SNHLY, CDR2 FYNNEI. The germline V and J ends were trimmed by 2 bases and 0 bases, with 7 bases remaining between them. The CDR3 DNA reads TGTGCCAGCAGTGAACAGGGGTCTAACTATGGCTACACCTTC. Amino acid sequence: CASSEQGSNYGYTF.

Written as DNA, the CDR3 is TGTGTCCTTAGAGGCGGGCGACTCATTGAGCAGTTCTTC. As protein: CVLRGGRLIEQFF. This chain connects TRBV7-9 to TRBJ2-1; possible D gene TRBD2, 5 bases. The germline gives CDR1 SEHNR, CDR2 FQNEAQ (reference sequence). CDR3 size: 13 residues.

This clone has only a few counts. The chain joins TRBV7-9 to TRBJ2-3; 16 bases align to TRBD2. This CDR3 contains 17 residues. The J segment lost 1 base and the V segment lost 8 bases, leaving 6 bases of the junction unmatched. Germline V CDR1 and CDR2: SEHNR, FQNEAQ (reference sequence). DNA for the CDR3: TGTGCCAGCCCCGGGACTAGCGGGAGGGCCGGCACAGATACGCAGTATTTT. Encoded protein: CASPGTSGRAGTDTQYF.

The V and J genes are TRBV2 and TRBJ2-4; D unclear. CDR1 and CDR2 from the germline V gene are SNHLY and FYNNEI. This CDR3 region has 15 residues. V shed 3 bases and J shed 0 bases, with 9 bases lying between them. The CDR3: CASSERLVAKNIQYF. CDR3 nucleotide sequence: TGTGCCAGCAGTGAGCGGCTCGTAGCCAAAAACATTCAGTACTTC.

This clone was seen a handful of times. The V and J genes are TRBV28 and TRBJ2-7; weak D call: TRBD1 (5 bases). CDR1 is MDHEN and CDR2 is SYDVKM in the germline V gene. This CDR3 spans 17 amino acids. The ends were cut back, 1 base at V and 3 bases at J, with 19 bases in the middle. The CDR3 DNA follows: TGTGCCAGCAGTTTATTGTCTCAAACAGGACGAGACTACGAGCAGTACTTC. This translates into CASSLLSQTGRDYEQYF.

The chain employs TRBV29-1 and TRBJ2-1, with 13 bases identical to TRBD2. In germline, CDR1 is SQVTM, CDR2 ANQGSEA. CDR3 length: 16 residues. J lost 3 bases, V lost 4 bases, and 6 bases had no gene match. CDR3 nucleotides: TGCAGCGTTGTTCCACTAGCGGGAGGGCGCTACAATGAGCAGTTCTTC. Protein product: CSVVPLAGGRYNEQFF.

This clone was observed a handful of times. The chain couples TRBV10-2 to TRBJ2-1, with 15 bases lining up with TRBD2. V shed 8 bases and J 5 bases; nucleotides not matched to a gene: 16. The germline V gene encodes CDR1 WSHSY and CDR2 SAAADI. The CDR3 has 19 amino acids. The CDR3, as DNA: TGCGCCAGCGACGATATGACGGGACTAGCGGGGGGAAACAACAATGAGCAGTTCTTC. Translating it yields CASDDMTGLAGGNNNEQFF.

V usage is TRBV30 and J usage is TRBJ1-2; 7 bases match TRBD1. This CDR3 is built from 16 residues. V dropped 2 bases and J dropped 2; count of bases not matched to a gene: 11. Per germline, CDR1 GTSNPN and CDR2 SVGIG (reference sequence). The CDR3 protein is CAWSTQNPGGNYGYTF. The DNA for the CDR3 is TGTGCCTGGAGTACCCAAAACCCAGGGGGAAACTATGGCTACACCTTC. Full variable domain (rest looked up from reference TRBV30 and TRBJ1-2): SQTIHQWPATLVQPVGSPLSLECTVEGTSNPNLYWYRQAAGRGLQLLFYSVGIGQISSEVPQNLSASRPQDRQFILSSKKLLLSDSGFYLCAWSTQNPGGNYGYTFGSGTRLTVV.

The V call is TRBV7-3, the J call TRBJ2-1; 9 positions agree with TRBD1. The CDR3 loop spans 15 amino acids. V shed 3 bases, J shed 2 bases, and the junction held 2 bases outside the gene matches. Germline V gene sequence: CDR1 SGHTA, CDR2 FQGTGA. The DNA for the CDR3 is TGTGCCAGCAGCTTGACAGGGGGAACCTACAATGAGCAGTTCTTC. Translating gives CASSLTGGTYNEQFF.

The chain couples TRBV5-1 to TRBJ2-1, with TRBD2 matching 7 bases. The germline gives CDR1 SGHRS, CDR2 YFSETQ. The CDR3 has 17 residues. J was trimmed by 0 bases and V by 1 base; bases with no gene match: 7. The CDR3: CASSLNAGGSSYNEQFF. The CDR3 nucleotides read TGCGCCAGCAGCTTGAACGCGGGCGGGAGCTCCTACAATGAGCAGTTCTTC.

This clone was seen more than once but under ten times. The chain employs TRBV9 and TRBJ2-5; 10 bases align to TRBD2. Trimming at V came to 0 bases and at J to 5 bases, leaving 7 bases not matched to a gene. CDR3 length equals 16 residues. The germline V gene has CDR1 SGDLS and CDR2 YYNGEE. The CDR3 DNA reads TGTGCCAGCAGCGTAGGGCTAGCGGGAGTTTGGGAGACCCAGTACTTC. Encoded protein: CASSVGLAGVWETQYF.

The chain uses TRBV28 and TRBJ2-2; TRBD2 might be the D (5 bases). This CDR3 comprises 16 residues. Trimming took off 4 bases at V and 7 bases at J, with 19 bases between the two ends. Germline V gene sequence: CDR1 MDHEN, CDR2 SYDVKM. CDR3 region: CASSSLNGLAGGELFF. CDR3 DNA: TGTGCCAGCAGTTCCCTAAATGGACTCGCCGGCGGGGAGCTGTTTTTT.

The chain joins TRBV5-6 to TRBJ2-7; D perhaps matches TRBD2 (7 bases). This CDR3 has 16 residues. The germline V gene has CDR1 SGHDT and CDR2 YYEEEE. V shed 1 base and J shed 0 bases, with 14 bases lying between them. The CDR3 nucleotides are TGTGCCAGCAGCTTGAGGGCGGGGGCAATCTCCTACGAGCAGTACTTC. This codes for CASSLRAGAISYEQYF.

This clone was seen a handful of times. Here the CDR3 DNA reads TGTGCCAGCAGGGGACTAGCGGGATACGGGGGTGAGCAGTTCTTC. Translated: CASRGLAGYGGEQFF. This chain links TRBV11-2 with TRBJ2-1, with 13 bases aligning to TRBD2. The CDR3 totals 15 residues. J lost 9 bases, V lost 6 bases, and 8 bases had no gene match. Looked up from germline, CDR1 is SGHAT and CDR2 is FQNNGV.

The chain links TRBV6-5 to TRBJ2-3; D is perhaps TRBD2 (6 bases). CDR1 is MNHEY, CDR2 SVGAGI, per germline. Between the trimmed V and J ends, which lost 10 bases and 8 bases, there was a span of 22 bases. The CDR3 is 14 amino acids. CDR3 nucleotides: TGTGCCACGGGGGAGAACGGGCCTTTAGGTACGCAGTATTTT. Amino acids: CATGENGPLGTQYF.

The chain joins TRBV6-5 to TRBJ1-2; D is perhaps TRBD1 (5 bases). The length of the CDR3 is 13 residues. V lost 0 bases and J 4 bases, leaving 6 bases between the germline ends. The V gene's germline CDR1 is MNHEY and CDR2 SVGAGI. The CDR3 DNA follows: TGTGCCAGCAGTTACTCGGGGGGCTATGGCTACACCTTC. The encoded protein is CASSYSGGYGYTF.

This chain links TRBV7-9 with TRBJ1-2; tentative D call: TRBD1 (6 bases). V lost 5 bases and J lost 3, with 13 bases in between. This CDR3 is built from 14 residues. CDR1 is SEHNR and CDR2 is FQNEAQ in the germline V gene (reference sequence). CDR3: CASSPTTGYYGYTF. The CDR3, as DNA: TGTGCCAGCAGCCCCACTACAGGGTACTATGGCTACACCTTC.

The chain links TRBV11-2 to TRBJ2-5; tentative D call: TRBD2 (7 bases). The germline gives CDR1 SGHAT, CDR2 FQNNGV. The CDR3 is 14 amino acids. The V end was cut by 4 bases, the J end by 7 bases, with 16 bases between. CDR3 DNA sequence: TGTGCCAGCAGCTCTAGGGGGGGCGCGGGGACCCAGTACTTC. Translation: CASSSRGGAGTQYF.

This rearrangement joins TRBV5-1 to TRBJ2-7; maybe TRBD2 (5 bases). The CDR3 has 16 residues. V dropped 0 bases and J dropped 0 bases, with 13 bases sitting between them. CDR1 SGHRS and CDR2 YFSETQ come from the germline V gene. The CDR3 DNA sequence: TGCGCCAGCAGCTTGGCCGGAGGAAGGAGCTCCTACGAGCAGTACTTC. Residues: CASSLAGGRSSYEQYF.

This clone was found a few times. This chain uses TRBV7-2 with TRBJ1-2, with D possibly being TRBD1 (6 bases). V dropped 3 bases and J dropped 5 bases, with 13 bases sitting between them. Germline-derived CDR1 and CDR2 are SGHTA and FQGNSA. This CDR3 is built from 14 residues. The CDR3 bases are TGTGCCAGCAGCTTGGGCAGGGGTCGGTATGGCTACACCTTC. This sequence encodes CASSLGRGRYGYTF.

V and J are TRBV7-2 and TRBJ1-1; D is unresolved. V lost 0 bases to trimming and J lost 4 bases, with 12 bases between them. This CDR3 is 15 amino acids long. Germline CDR1 and CDR2: SGHTA and FQGNSA. The CDR3 nucleotides read TGTGCCAGCAGCTTAGCGAAACGAGGGCCCACTGAAGCTTTCTTT. Encoded protein: CASSLAKRGPTEAFF. Full variable domain (missing parts from reference TRBV7-2 and TRBJ1-1): GAGVSQSPSNKVTEKGKDVELRCDPISGHTALYWYRQSLGQGLEFLIYFQGNSAPDKSGLPSDRFSAERTGGSVSTLTIQRTQQEDSAVYLCASSLAKRGPTEAFFGQGTRLTVV.

There are a few counts of this clone. The V gene is TRBV5-4, the J gene TRBJ2-7; tentatively, D is TRBD2 (5 bases). Per germline, CDR1 SGHNT and CDR2 YYREEE (reference sequence). This CDR3 has 13 residues. V was trimmed by 4 bases and J by 4 bases, leaving 12 bases between them. The CDR3, as DNA: TGTGCCAGCAGCGATATTGAGGGATACGAGCAGTACGTC. It encodes CASSDIEGYEQYV.

This clone occurred a few times. This chain joins TRBV6-6 and TRBJ2-3, with 9 positions matching TRBD2. Per germline, CDR1 MNHNY and CDR2 SVGAGI (reference sequence). This CDR3 comprises 15 residues. Trimming removed 6 bases from V and 0 bases from J; junction bases left unmatched: 4. As DNA, the CDR3 is TGTGCCAGCAGACAAAGCGGGAGGAGCACAGATACGCAGTATTTT. This codes for CASRQSGRSTDTQYF.

The DNA of the CDR3 is TGCGCCAGCAGCCAAGGGCATCCTCTTTCCCAAGAGACCCAGTACTTC. Translated: CASSQGHPLSQETQYF. The chain couples TRBV4-1 to TRBJ2-5; D remains unclear. V gave up 1 base and J gave up 1 base, with 13 bases separating them. CDR1 is MGHRA and CDR2 is YSYEKL in the germline V gene. This CDR3 comprises 16 residues.

The V call is TRBV18, the J call TRBJ1-3; D remains unclear. The V gene's germline CDR1 is KGHSH and CDR2 LQKENI. Deletions cut 1 base from V and 4 bases from J, with 14 bases between. CDR3 length equals 16 residues. CDR3 bases: TGTGCCAGCTCACCACGTCAGGATGCGTCCGGAAACACCATATATTTT. It encodes CASSPRQDASGNTIYF.

The chain joins TRBV6-5 to TRBJ2-4; 8 bases are shared with TRBD2. The CDR3 contains 15 residues. Germline CDR1 MNHEY, CDR2 SVGAGI. Trimming took 5 bases from V and 4 from J; bases not matched to a gene: 7. The CDR3: CASSRQRELKNIQYF. DNA of the CDR3: TGTGCCAGCAGTCGCCAGCGGGAGTTGAAAAACATTCAGTACTTC.

This clone showed up just a few times. The CDR3 loop is CASSSFLTHGQGNIQYF. The CDR3 DNA reads as TGTGCCAGCAGCTCCTTCTTGACTCACGGACAGGGAAACATTCAGTACTTC. This sequence joins TRBV7-9 and TRBJ2-4, with 8 bases fitting TRBD1. The V and J ends lost 4 bases and 6 bases, in that order; junction bases with no gene match: 14. The germline V gene encodes CDR1 SEHNR and CDR2 FQNEAQ (reference sequence). There are 17 residues in the CDR3.

This clone occurred a few times. The chain joins TRBV5-4 to TRBJ2-1, with a possible D match to TRBD2 (6 bases). Trimming pared 0 bases from V and 4 bases from J, leaving 8 bases between. Germline V lookup: CDR1 SGHNT, CDR2 YYREEE (reference sequence). The CDR3 sequence is 14 residues long. DNA of the CDR3: TGTGCCAGCAGCTTGGCTGGGAGGTACAATGAGCAGTTCTTC. Translating gives CASSLAGRYNEQFF.

The V call is TRBV6-5, the J call TRBJ2-5; no definite D call. The CDR3 sequence is 13 residues long. Trimming stripped 6 bases from V and 5 bases from J, with 13 bases between. Germline loops: CDR1 MNHEY, CDR2 SVGAGI. CDR3 sequence (DNA): TGTGCCAGCAGAGCCCGTCCCGATGAGACCCAGTACTTC. Its translation: CASRARPDETQYF.

This clone was found a few times. The CDR3 reads CSASRDYGYTF. Here the CDR3 DNA reads TGCAGTGCTAGCAGGGACTATGGCTACACCTTC. The chain couples TRBV20-1 to TRBJ1-2; TRBD1 might be the D (5 bases). Germline V gene data show CDR1 as DFQATT and CDR2 as SNEGSKA (reference sequence). V was pared by 3 bases and J by 3 bases, with 5 bases between. This CDR3 has 11 residues.

The chain couples TRBV11-3 to TRBJ2-5, with unresolved D. Trimming took 5 bases from V and 0 from J, leaving 19 bases between them. CDR3 size: 17 residues. Germline V gene sequence: CDR1 SGHNT, CDR2 YENEEA. CDR3 protein: CASSPWVQIGYQETQYF. The CDR3 DNA reads TGTGCCAGCAGCCCCTGGGTCCAGATCGGGTACCAAGAGACCCAGTACTTC.

This chain joins TRBV28 and TRBJ2-7; 13 bases are shared with TRBD2. The V segment lost 3 bases and the J segment 2 bases; nucleotides outside the gene matches: 4. From germline, CDR1 is MDHEN and CDR2 SYDVKM. This CDR3 comprises 16 residues. CDR3 residues: CASSFAGTSGTYEQYF. CDR3 coding DNA: TGTGCCAGCAGTTTCGCCGGGACTAGCGGGACCTACGAGCAGTACTTC.